Given below is one T cell receptor (beta chain) in context. This clonotype has ten or more counts. No antigen is known for it. No qualities accompany the bases; no much larger clone lies one base away. This entry comes from a study of T cells after yellow fever vaccination (dated by TCRdb to the late 2010s). Concerning the study at large: The SMART-Seq v4 Ultra Low Input RNA kit was used to prepare libraries from fractions with low cell numbers. To track T-cell clones before and after primary and booster YFV17D yellow fever vaccination, bulk TCR alpha and beta repertoires were sequenced longitudinally. Two healthy male donors, one aged 18 to 30 and one aged 30 to 40 years, made up the cohort. Bulk PBMC replicates and cell subsets were isolated from blood drawn at multiple timepoints before and after both primary and secondary immunization. General findings and caveats noted by the study authors: Most clones expanded after primary vaccination (96% of CD4 and around 88% of CD8) were re-detected after the booster, suggesting that broad memory maintenance occurred. Only a couple of donors were included in the study, so the extent to which the findings can be generalized is limited. A small fraction of clonotypes appeared in both the CD4 and CD8 compartments, likely as a result of convergent recombination. The secondary T-cell response was weaker than the primary response but faster, peaking on day 5 instead of day 15. Because abundant contaminating clonotypes from the bulk population could be contained in FACS-sorted repertoires, computational filtering was required.

Sequences LGHNA (CDR1) and YSLEER (CDR2) are obtained from the germline V gene. V is pared back by 4 bases and J by 4 bases, with 17 bases lying between the germline termini. Taken from cysteine to phenylalanine, the CDR3 has 15 residues. The DNA shown is the 45-base CDR3, in frame from base 1. Synthesis of TCR cDNA relied on 5'RACE template switching, a step that introduced a universal primer site along with unique molecular identifiers. Priming of cDNA synthesis was performed from both the TCR alpha and TCR beta constant segments. Library amplification used two PCR steps, and the second PCR step added sample barcodes and sequencing adapters. Sequencing of libraries was performed on Illumina HiSeq 2500 (2x100 bp) or NovaSeq (2x150 bp). As for the original processing: Demultiplexing of reads and collapsing into UMI consensus sequences were performed with MIGEC, and V(D)J alignment was carried out with MiXCR. Using edgeR on replicate PBMC samples, clonotypes were called vaccine-responding if FDR was below 0.01 and the log2 fold change was above 5 up to day 15. Bulk clonotypes were assigned CD4 or CD8 identity according to which sequenced CD4 or CD8 repertoire held them at higher abundance. The public reads were quality trimmed at Q25 with fastp and then assembled into clones with MiXCR by TCRdb, keeping productive beta chains. Each record represents a unique CDR3 protein, reported with the most common genes and DNA among its rows. TCRdb, not the original authors, processed these V and J calls. This sample holds some 250,000 distinct CDR3 sequences; 6.9% were observed only once. The ten largest clones add up to over 0.65% of the sample.

The treatment or condition tag for this specimen amounts to: live attenuated yellow fever vaccine strain. PBMCs were isolated from peripheral blood using a standard Ficoll-Paque protocol. Dynabeads CD4 and CD8 positive selection kits were used to isolate the CD4 and CD8 T-cell fractions. TriZol was used to extract RNA from bulk PBMCs, from CD4 and CD8 fractions, and from dextramer-positive and dextramer-negative fractions. The chain is encoded by TRBV4-3 joined to TRBJ2-7; the D element might be TRBD1 or TRBD2, as each aligns at 6 bases. This receptor was identified in a young man who received the YFV17D yellow fever vaccine. Here the sequenced sample was CD4+ T cells sorted from PBMCs, taken 15 days after the yellow fever booster vaccination. The CDR3 reads CASSPSSQGGYEQYF. At the DNA level, the sequence is TGCGCCAGCAGCCCGTCCTCACAGGGAGGATACGAGCAGTACTTC.